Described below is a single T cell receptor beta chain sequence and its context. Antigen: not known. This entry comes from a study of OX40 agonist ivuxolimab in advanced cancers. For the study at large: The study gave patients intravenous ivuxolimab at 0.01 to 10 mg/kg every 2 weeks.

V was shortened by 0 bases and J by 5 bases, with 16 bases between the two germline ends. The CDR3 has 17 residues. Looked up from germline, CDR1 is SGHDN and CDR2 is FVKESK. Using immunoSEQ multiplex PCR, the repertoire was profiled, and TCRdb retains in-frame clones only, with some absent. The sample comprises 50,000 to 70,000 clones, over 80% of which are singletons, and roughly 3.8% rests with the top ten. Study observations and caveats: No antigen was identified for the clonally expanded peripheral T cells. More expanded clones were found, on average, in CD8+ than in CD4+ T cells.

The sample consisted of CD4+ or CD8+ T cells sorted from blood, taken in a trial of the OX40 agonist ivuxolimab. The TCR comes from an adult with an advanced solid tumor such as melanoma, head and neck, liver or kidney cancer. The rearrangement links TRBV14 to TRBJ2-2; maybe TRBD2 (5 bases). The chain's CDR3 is CASSQDPITSITGELFF. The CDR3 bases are TGTGCCAGCAGCCAAGATCCGATAACTAGTATAACCGGGGAGCTGTTTTTT.